The source of this T cell receptor (beta chain) is a study of blood T cell repertoires in COVID-19. Study overall: Acute and convalescent COVID-19 specimens originated in the United States, Italy and Spain.

Original analysis: Amplification with reference gene primers provided the estimates of nucleated cell counts. TCRdb's copy holds only in-frame clones and misses some; the assay was immunoSEQ multiplex PCR. The V and J calls and clone size are taken from that table; D and trimming were inferred from the DNA. This sample has about 59,000 clones, with 90% found just once. V shed 4 bases, J shed 2 bases, and the junction held 9 bases outside the gene matches. Germline V gene data show CDR1 as SGHRS and CDR2 as YFSETQ. The CDR3 is made up of 15 amino acids. Specimen: peripheral blood. This receptor was taken from a man aged 80 or over with acute or convalescent COVID-19. The chain uses TRBV5-1 and TRBJ2-7, with 7 positions matching TRBD1. The CDR3 DNA is TGCGCCAGCAGCAGCGACAGGGCTACACCCTACGAGCAGTACTTC. Encoded protein: CASSSDRATPYEQYF.